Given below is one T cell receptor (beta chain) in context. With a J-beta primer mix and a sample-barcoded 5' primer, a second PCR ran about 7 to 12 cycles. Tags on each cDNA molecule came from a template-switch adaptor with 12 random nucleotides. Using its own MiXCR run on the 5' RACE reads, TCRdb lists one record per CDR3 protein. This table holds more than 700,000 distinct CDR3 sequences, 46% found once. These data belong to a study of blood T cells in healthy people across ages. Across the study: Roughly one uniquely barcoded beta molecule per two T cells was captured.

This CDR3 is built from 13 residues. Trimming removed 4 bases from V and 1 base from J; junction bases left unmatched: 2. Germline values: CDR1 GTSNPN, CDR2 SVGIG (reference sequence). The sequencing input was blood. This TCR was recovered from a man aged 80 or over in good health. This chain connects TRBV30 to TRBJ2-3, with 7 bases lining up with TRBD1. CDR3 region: CAWNQGGTDTQYF. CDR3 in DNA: TGTGCCTGGAATCAGGGGGGCACAGATACGCAGTATTTT. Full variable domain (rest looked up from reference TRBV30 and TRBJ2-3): SQTIHQWPATLVQPVGSPLSLECTVEGTSNPNLYWYRQAAGRGLQLLFYSVGIGQISSEVPQNLSASRPQDRQFILSSKKLLLSDSGFYLCAWNQGGTDTQYFGPGTRLTVL.